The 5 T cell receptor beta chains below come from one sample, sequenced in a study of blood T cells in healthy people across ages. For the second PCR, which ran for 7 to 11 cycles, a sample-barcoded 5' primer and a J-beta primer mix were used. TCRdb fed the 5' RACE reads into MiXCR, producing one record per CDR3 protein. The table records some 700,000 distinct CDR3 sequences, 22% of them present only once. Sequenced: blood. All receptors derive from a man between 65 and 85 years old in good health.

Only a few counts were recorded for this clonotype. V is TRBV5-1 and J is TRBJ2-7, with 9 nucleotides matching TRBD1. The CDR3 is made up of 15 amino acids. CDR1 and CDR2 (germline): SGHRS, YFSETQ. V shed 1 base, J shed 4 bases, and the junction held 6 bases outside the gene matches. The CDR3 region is CASSLNGQGNYEQYF. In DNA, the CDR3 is TGCGCCAGCAGCTTGAACGGACAGGGGAATTACGAGCAGTACTTC.

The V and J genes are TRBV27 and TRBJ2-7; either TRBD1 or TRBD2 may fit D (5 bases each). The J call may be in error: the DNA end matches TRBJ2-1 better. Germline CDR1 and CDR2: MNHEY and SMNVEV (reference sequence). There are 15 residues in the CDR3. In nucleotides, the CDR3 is TGTGCCAGCAGTTTCAGGACTGACGCCCGTGGGGGGCAGTTCTTC. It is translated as CASSFRTDARGGQFF.

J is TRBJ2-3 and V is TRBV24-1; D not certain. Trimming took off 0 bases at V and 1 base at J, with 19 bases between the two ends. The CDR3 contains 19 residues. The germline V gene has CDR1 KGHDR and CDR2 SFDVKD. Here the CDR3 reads CATSDLHGRSGQGTDTQYF. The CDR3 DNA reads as TGTGCCACCAGTGATTTGCATGGTAGGTCAGGCCAAGGCACAGATACGCAGTATTTT.

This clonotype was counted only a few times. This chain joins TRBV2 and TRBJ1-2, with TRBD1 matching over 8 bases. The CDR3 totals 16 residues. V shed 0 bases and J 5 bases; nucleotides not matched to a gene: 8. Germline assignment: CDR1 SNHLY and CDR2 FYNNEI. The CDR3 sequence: CASSEAGRGRTYGYTF. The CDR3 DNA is TGTGCCAGCAGTGAAGCTGGCAGGGGGCGTACTTATGGCTACACCTTC.

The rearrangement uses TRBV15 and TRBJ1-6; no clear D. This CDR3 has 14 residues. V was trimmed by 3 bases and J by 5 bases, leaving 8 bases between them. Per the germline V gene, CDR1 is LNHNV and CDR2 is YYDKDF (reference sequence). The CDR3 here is CATSSSRNNSPLHF. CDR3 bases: TGTGCCACCAGCAGTTCAAGGAATAATTCACCCCTCCACTTT.